This T cell receptor beta chain was sequenced in a study of shared clonotypes between healthy human individuals. Study-level information: There were three CD4 naive, three CD4 memory, two CD8 naive and one CD8 memory plates per donor.

Profiled with immunoSEQ multiplex PCR; TCRdb holds only in-frame clones, not every one. Here the sample spans about 600,000 clones, roughly 97% being singletons. The CDR3 runs 17 residues. CDR1 is MDHEN and CDR2 is SYDVKM in the germline V gene. The trim removed 6 bases at V and 4 bases at J, leaving 14 bases unmatched. This receptor was taken from a woman aged 25 to 39 in good health. The chain has TRBV28 and TRBJ1-5; 8 nucleotides agree with TRBD1. The source material was naive CD4+ T cells sorted from blood. As for subset: CD45RA+ positively selected. In nucleotides, the CDR3 is TGTGCCAGCAGAACCGTAGGGACAGGTTGGGCTAATCAGCCCCAGCATTTT. Translation: CASRTVGTGWANQPQHF.